The sequence of this TCR beta chain was determined in a study of cytomegalovirus exposure and HLA in healthy donors. Study-level points and caveats: In a later analysis, TCR beta V- and J-gene trimming was associated with a missense DCLRE1C variant.

Researchers ran the PCR with 60 Vbeta and 13 Jbeta primers. Authors' analysis steps: Later analysis identified 65 million to 80 million unique TCR beta chains, 9 million to 12 million shared. TCRdb's table, derived via immunoSEQ multiplex PCR, lists solely in-frame clones and lacks some. The V and J calls and the clone size are those of that table, but D and trimming were determined from the DNA. The table lists about 150,000 clones, under 80% of them singletons. V was pared by 1 base and J by 3 bases, with 10 bases between. The CDR3 consists of 15 residues. Per germline, CDR1 SEHNR and CDR2 FQNEAQ (reference sequence). With regard to this clone: The target antigen is unknown.

The sequence came from a woman aged 25 to 39 in good health and CMV-seronegative. V and J are TRBV7-9 and TRBJ1-5; D is uncertain. The sample comprised PBMCs. The CDR3 DNA follows: TGTGCCAGCAGCTTAGATGGTACACCCAATCAGCCCCAGCATTTT. Translated: CASSLDGTPNQPQHF.